Sequencing of this T cell receptor (beta chain) was carried out in a study of beta chain features in type 1 diabetes (dated by TCRdb to the late 2010s). General notes on the study: Mean age, gender distribution, total cell number and subset yield were not different between patients and healthy donors. Across all samples, almost 110 million sorted cells were examined, and cell number per subset correlated strongly with RNA yield. The study compared the TCRB repertoires of sorted circulating CD4+ T cell subsets in recently diagnosed type 1 diabetes patients with those in matched healthy donors. Whereas all 30 or so donors provided naive and central memory subsets, regulatory and stem cell-like memory subsets were isolated from just 8 patients and about 8 healthy donors.

A single peripheral blood draw of about 116 mL on average was collected from each donor into heparinised tubes. Using a panel that included CD45RO, CCR7, CD25, CD127, CD95 and CD27, naive, central memory, regulatory and stem cell-like memory CD4+ T cells were sorted on a BD FACSAria II. Purity was above 95% for every sorted population. PBMCs were isolated right away by Lymphoprep density gradient centrifugation and were stained directly, without culture. So that batch effects would be minimized, each experiment stained and sorted samples in pairs, pairing one healthy donor with one patient. A distance of 4 bases separates the germline ends of V and J, which lose 7 bases and 6 bases respectively. Sequences SNHLY (CDR1) and FYNNEI (CDR2) are obtained from the germline V gene. The CDR3, cysteine through phenylalanine, is 10 amino acids long. CDR3 DNA only is kept here, 30 bases in frame from base 1.

Results the study describes overall, beyond this receptor: PCR might favor shorter templates, but patient and control samples were amplified and corrected together, so any skew would affect both groups equally. Because cDNA rather than genomic DNA was sequenced, highly expressing activated cells could have been over-represented, although no difference in activation and CD3 levels was found between groups. Fewer insertions and more nucleotide deletions at VDJ recombination sites were observed in patients with type 1 diabetes, implying thymic rearrangement abnormalities. HLA sub-analyses involved small numbers of individuals, so any influence of HLA type on TCRB rearrangement remained unresolved. Naive, central memory and regulatory TCRB repertoires appeared to be more alike among patients than among healthy donors. In all four CD4+ subsets, TCRB CDR3 length was moderately but significantly shorter in type 1 diabetes patients.

The High Capacity cDNA Reverse Transcription Kit was used to reverse transcribe all of the isolated RNA, meaning that expressed TCRB transcripts were what got sequenced. Deep immunoSEQ sequencing was performed on naive, central memory and regulatory T cell samples, with an average of roughly 3.5 million total reads per sample. Sorted cells were lysed in RLT buffer, and RNA was extracted using DNase-treated RNeasy Micro or Mini kits according to cell number. Each cell subset was processed separately to prevent cross-contamination, with patient and healthy donor samples processed together. The immunoSEQ multiplex PCR was used to amplify TCRB sequences from cDNA, generating 87-bp fragments that spanned the CDR3 region. The amplicons were sequenced using the Illumina HiSeq platform. Per the original workflow: Synthetic template baselines were used to correct PCR bias computationally, reads within Hamming distance 2 were collapsed, and singletons that could not be merged were discarded. By aligning reads against IMGT, V, D and J genes, CDR3 length, and insertions or deletions at six rearrangement sites were assigned. Clonotype counts were normalized to sorted cell number within each subset before computing true diversity and Gini coefficients with the tcR R package. Repertoire sharing was quantified using the overlap coefficient calculated on TCRB nucleotide sequences. As a proxy for the pre-selection repertoire, out-of-frame TCRB sequences from naive cells were analyzed. Imported from immuneACCESS, the table was reduced by TCRdb to in-frame sequences with V and J called. These copies leave out some clones; in studies compared against another copy, an unresolved V gene accounts for under half, and the cause of the remainder is not known. D and trimming were read from the DNA, whereas the V and J calls and clone size are those reported in that table. Across this sample there are a few hundred thousand clones, with about 29% seen only once. The top ten clonotypes cover 0.05% to 0.065% of the sample.

Concerning this clone: Its antigen is unknown. Base quality data are lacking; no much larger clone is found one base away.

The TCR comes from a man aged 18-30 years in good health. Sequencing was performed on naive CD4+ T cells from blood. The sample's cell subset or site, from its label and the paper: true naive CD4+ T cells. The sequence links TRBV2 to TRBJ2-1, with no confident D gene call. This receptor carries the CDR3 CASTGNEQFF. In nucleotides, the sequence is TGTGCCAGCACTGGCAATGAGCAGTTCTTC.